These 17 T cell receptor beta chains were all obtained from the same sample, sequenced in a study of regulatory T cells in long-lasting Graves disease. CDR3 regions were amplified by Arm-PCR using iRepertoire HTBI primers to build TCR beta libraries. Each CDR3 protein is one row after TCRdb ran MiXCR on the multiplex PCR reads. The table shows approximately 390,000 distinct CDR3 sequences, with about 17% occurring only once. Time point: newly diagnosed GD, antithyroid drugs for less than 3 months. After RNA was extracted from PBMCs, the TCR library was made from it. These data were also filed under a second study, of T cells in Graves' hyperthyroidism and ophthalmopathy.

The source was peripheral blood mononuclear cells (PBMCs), collected at new diagnosis, from a patient treated with antithyroid drugs. The receptors were gathered from a woman aged 18-29 years with Graves disease.

The chain employs TRBV30 and TRBJ2-7, with D perhaps matching TRBD1 (5 bases). This CDR3 spans 13 amino acids. The germline V gene has CDR1 GTSNPN and CDR2 SVGIG (reference sequence). V lost 4 bases and J 5 bases, leaving 15 bases between the germline ends. The CDR3 bases are TGTGCCTGGATGTCAGGGAAGGTCAACGAGCAGTACTTC. Its translation is CAWMSGKVNEQYF.

Many counts were recorded for this clonotype. The CDR3 DNA reads as TGTGCCAGCAGGAAGGGACACCTTAGCAATCAGCCCCAGCATTTT. Its protein is CASRKGHLSNQPQHF. V and J are TRBV6-1 and TRBJ1-5; tentatively, D is TRBD1 (6 bases). There are 15 residues in the CDR3. Germline V gives CDR1 MNHNS, CDR2 SASEGT. The germline V and J ends were trimmed by 6 bases and 0 bases, with 12 bases remaining between them.

The table lists this clonotype with many counts. The V gene is TRBV6-2 or TRBV6-3, the J gene TRBJ2-2; 12 nucleotides line up with TRBD2. Germline loops: CDR1 MNHEY, CDR2 SVGEGT. The trim removed 8 bases at V and 4 bases at J, leaving 8 bases unmatched. The CDR3 has 16 amino acids. This CDR3 is CASLTSGRGSTGELFF. The CDR3 bases are TGTGCCAGCTTGACTAGCGGGAGAGGTAGCACCGGGGAGCTGTTTTTT.

This clonotype was detected ten times or more. V is TRBV28 and J is TRBJ2-7; D is uncertain. V was clipped by 1 base and J by 5 bases, with 3 bases between them. The length of the CDR3 is 11 residues. Germline V CDR1 and CDR2: MDHEN, SYDVKM. The CDR3 loop is CASSLLNEQYF. In nucleotides, the CDR3 is TGTGCCAGCAGTTTATTGAACGAGCAGTACTTC.

This chain uses TRBV9 with TRBJ1-6, with 8 positions matching TRBD1. V trimming: 0 bases; J trimming: 8 bases; junction bases outside the gene matches: 4. The CDR3 spans 15 residues. Per germline, CDR1 SGDLS and CDR2 YYNGEE. In DNA form, the CDR3 reads TGTGCCAGCAGCGTAGGGCAGGGGGCGCATTCACCCCTCCACTTT. Its translation is CASSVGQGAHSPLHF.

Concerning this clonotype itself: A much larger clone lies a single base off, so this may be a read error. The chain carries TRBV6-5 and TRBJ1-5, with D perhaps matching TRBD1 (6 bases). The CDR3 is made up of 16 amino acids. The V end was cut by 0 bases, the J end by 6 bases, with 15 bases between. From germline, CDR1 is MNHEY and CDR2 SVGAGI. The CDR3 here is CASSYSGGQGSQPQHF. In nucleotides, the CDR3 is TGTGCCAGCAGTTACTCAGGGGGTCAGGGGAGTCAGCCCCAGCATTTT.

The chain has TRBV6-1 and TRBJ2-5; weak D call: TRBD1 (6 bases). The germline CDR1 and CDR2 sequences are MNHNS and SASEGT. The CDR3 is 14 amino acids. Trimming took 6 bases from V and 2 from J, leaving 13 bases between them. The DNA for the CDR3 is TGTGCCAGCAGACCGGGACAAGAACAAGAGACCCAGTACTTC. It yields the protein CASRPGQEQETQYF.

This clonotype was counted at least ten times. V and J are TRBV12-3 or TRBV12-4 and TRBJ1-1, with TRBD1 identical over 7 bases. After removal of 8 bases from V and 1 base from J, the junction contained 4 bases not matched to a gene. CDR3 length: 13 amino acids. The CDR3 reads CASGGQANTEAFF. CDR3 DNA sequence: TGTGCCAGCGGAGGACAGGCGAACACTGAAGCTTTCTTT.

Ten or more counts support this clonotype. The chain employs TRBV12-3 or TRBV12-4 and TRBJ2-7, with D possibly called TRBD1 or TRBD2 (5 bases each). V dropped 7 bases and J dropped 4 bases, with 8 bases sitting between them. CDR3 length: 11 amino acids. The CDR3 protein is CASTEGYEQYF. Written as DNA, the CDR3 is TGTGCCAGCACAGAGGGGTACGAGCAGTACTTC.

This clonotype was seen at least ten times. This chain joins TRBV24-1 and TRBJ2-2, with 8 bases matching TRBD1. V was pared by 5 bases and J by 2 bases, with 9 bases of the junction left unmatched. Germline lookup yields CDR1 KGHDR and CDR2 SFDVKD. The CDR3 sequence is 17 residues long. The DNA for the CDR3 is TGTGCCACCAGTGCCCCCCAGACAGGGGTTAACACCGGGGAGCTGTTTTTT. This encodes CATSAPQTGVNTGELFF.

This clonotype has more than one count but fewer than ten. The CDR3 bases are TGTGCCAGCAACTGGGGCAGGGGGGTTGAGACCCAGTACTTC. This sequence encodes CASNWGRGVETQYF. The J gene is TRBJ2-5, the V gene TRBV2; D possibly corresponds to TRBD1 (7 bases). The CDR3 covers 14 residues. Looked up from germline, CDR1 is SNHLY and CDR2 is FYNNEI. Between the trimmed V and J ends, which lost 7 bases and 5 bases, there was a span of 17 bases.

In its sample, this clonotype was seen many times. The J gene is TRBJ2-7, the V gene TRBV28; D ambiguous. In germline, CDR1 is MDHEN, CDR2 SYDVKM. The V and J ends lost 3 bases and 2 bases respectively, with 11 bases between them. CDR3 length: 14 residues. In nucleotides, the CDR3 is TGTGCCAGCAGTTTTCCCATGAACACCTACGAGCAGTACTTC. This encodes CASSFPMNTYEQYF.

Worth noting for this clonotype: A single base separates this from a much larger clone, so it may be a read error. The J gene is TRBJ2-5, the V gene TRBV3-1; D is ambiguous. This CDR3 is built from 14 residues. Trimming took off 0 bases at V and 13 bases at J, with 18 bases between the two ends. Germline V gene data show CDR1 as LGHDT and CDR2 as YNNKEL (reference sequence). CDR3 in DNA: TGTGCCAGCAGCCAAGATCCAGTAACTCCCGAGCCGTACTTC. It translates to CASSQDPVTPEPYF.

This clonotype has at least ten counts. The V gene is TRBV20-1, the J gene TRBJ2-7; D may correspond to TRBD1 or TRBD2 (5 bases each). Germline loops: CDR1 DFQATT, CDR2 SNEGSKA (reference sequence). Trimming took off 5 bases at V and 2 bases at J, with 16 bases between the two ends. The CDR3 extends over 14 amino acids. This CDR3 is CSALAGTPTYEQYF. The CDR3 DNA reads as TGCAGTGCTCTTGCAGGGACCCCTACCTACGAGCAGTACTTC.

This clonotype was seen more than once but under ten times. The V call is TRBV6-6, the J call TRBJ1-3; D is ambiguous. The CDR3 sequence is 17 residues long. Germline CDR1 is MNHNY and CDR2 is SVGAGI (reference sequence). With 0 bases removed from V and 0 bases from J, the gap between germline ends came to 12 bases. CDR3 sequence (DNA): TGTGCCAGCAGTTACTCGACTCCGGCGGGCTCTGGAAACACCATATATTTT. Its protein product is CASSYSTPAGSGNTIYF.

In its sample, this clonotype was seen many times. This chain links TRBV7-2 with TRBJ1-6, with D possibly TRBD1 on 6 matching bases. This CDR3 is built from 17 residues. Germline CDR1 and CDR2: SGHTA and FQGNSA. Trimming removed 4 bases from V and 8 bases from J, with 21 bases in between. The CDR3 reads CASSSPGTGLGDSPLHF. The DNA of the CDR3 is TGTGCCAGCAGCTCGCCCGGTACAGGGTTGGGGGATTCACCCCTCCACTTT.

The chain uses TRBV27 and TRBJ1-4; D is possibly TRBD1 (5 bases). The CDR3 runs 15 residues. V gave up 6 bases and J gave up 3 bases, with 14 bases separating them. Per germline, CDR1 MNHEY and CDR2 SMNVEV (reference sequence). In DNA, the CDR3 is TGTGCCAGCAGGAAAGGCGGGGCCCCTAATGAAAAACTGTTTTTT. Translation: CASRKGGAPNEKLFF. Drawing the rest from reference TRBV27 and TRBJ1-4, the complete variable domain is EAQVTQNPRYLITVTGKKLTVTCSQNMNHEYMSWYRQDPGLGLRQIYYSMNVEVTDKGDVPEGYKVSRKEKRNFPLILESPSPNQTSLYFCASRKGGAPNEKLFFGSGTQLSVL.